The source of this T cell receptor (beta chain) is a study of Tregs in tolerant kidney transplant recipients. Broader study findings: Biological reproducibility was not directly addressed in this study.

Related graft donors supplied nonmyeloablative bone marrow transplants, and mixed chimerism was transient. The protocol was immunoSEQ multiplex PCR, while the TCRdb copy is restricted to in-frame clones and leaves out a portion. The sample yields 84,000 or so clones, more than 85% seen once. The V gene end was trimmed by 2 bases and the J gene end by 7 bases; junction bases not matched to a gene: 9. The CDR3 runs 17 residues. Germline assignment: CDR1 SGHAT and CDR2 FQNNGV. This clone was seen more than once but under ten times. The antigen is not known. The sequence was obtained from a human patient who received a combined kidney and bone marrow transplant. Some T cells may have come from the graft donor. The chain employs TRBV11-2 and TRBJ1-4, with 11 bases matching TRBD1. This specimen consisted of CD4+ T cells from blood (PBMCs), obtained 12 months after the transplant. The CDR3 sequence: CASSLHGTGGRSEKLFF. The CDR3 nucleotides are TGTGCCAGCAGCTTACACGGGACAGGGGGTAGAAGTGAAAAACTGTTTTTT.